This T cell receptor beta chain was observed in a study of graft-versus-host responses after intestinal transplantation. A note on this clone: The target antigen is unknown.

Study-wide points: Marrow from the recipient contained GvH clones, some of which had appeared first in ileum or blood.

Profiling relied on immunoSEQ multiplex PCR, and the TCRdb table lists in-frame clones only, not all of them. This sample has about 110,000 clones; approximately 86% occur once, and the top ten carry less than 0.8%. After removal of 0 bases from V and 8 bases from J, the junction contained 6 bases not matched to a gene. Germline V CDR1 and CDR2: MNHEY, SVGAGI. The CDR3 loop spans 16 amino acids. The sequence came from a human donor who was the organ donor for an intestinal transplant. The material was unstimulated CD4+ T cells sorted from spleen or lymph node cells, obtained before transplant. The rearrangement uses TRBV6-5 and TRBJ1-4; 10 bases fit TRBD1. This CDR3 reads CASSYSWGTGAEKLFF. CDR3 nucleotides: TGTGCCAGCAGTTACTCGTGGGGGACAGGGGCCGAAAAACTGTTTTTT.